This T cell receptor (beta chain) derives from a study of cytomegalovirus exposure and HLA in healthy donors. Germline assignment: CDR1 MNHNY and CDR2 SVGAGI (reference sequence). The CDR3 is made up of 15 amino acids. V shed 5 bases, J shed 4 bases, and the junction held 8 bases outside the gene matches. Vbeta (60) and Jbeta (13) primers were used in the PCR. As originally analysed: It was a later analysis that counted 83 million or so unique TCR beta chains, of which some 10 million were shared. Measured with immunoSEQ multiplex PCR; TCRdb has only the in-frame clones, and not every one. The V and J calls and clone size are taken from that table; D and trimming were inferred from the DNA. This table holds about 190,000 clones, around four fifths found once. Study-level points and caveats: Most TCRs appeared rarely, but some public TCRs recurred in many donors.

Worth noting for this clone: Its target is unknown.

The rearrangement links TRBV6-6 to TRBJ2-1, with TRBD2 matching 7 bases. The receptor comes from a boy aged 2 to 9 in good health and CMV-seronegative. The sequencing input was PBMCs. CDR3: CASSPTWGGYNEQFF. DNA of the CDR3: TGTGCCAGCAGTCCGACCTGGGGGGGGTACAATGAGCAGTTCTTC.